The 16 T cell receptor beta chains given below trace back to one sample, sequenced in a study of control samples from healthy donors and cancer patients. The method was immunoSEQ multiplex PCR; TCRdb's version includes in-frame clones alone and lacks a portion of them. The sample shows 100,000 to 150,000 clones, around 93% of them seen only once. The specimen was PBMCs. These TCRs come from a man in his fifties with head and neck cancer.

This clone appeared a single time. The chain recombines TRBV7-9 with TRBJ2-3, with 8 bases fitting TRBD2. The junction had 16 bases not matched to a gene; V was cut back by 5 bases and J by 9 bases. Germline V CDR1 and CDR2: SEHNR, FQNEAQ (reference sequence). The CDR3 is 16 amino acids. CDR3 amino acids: CASSPGAGGEDRTQYF. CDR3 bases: TGTGCCAGCAGCCCAGGGGCGGGGGGCGAAGATAGAACGCAGTATTTT.

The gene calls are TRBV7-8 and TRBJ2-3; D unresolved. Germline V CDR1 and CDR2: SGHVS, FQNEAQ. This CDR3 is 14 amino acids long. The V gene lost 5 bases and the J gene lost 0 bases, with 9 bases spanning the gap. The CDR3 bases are TGTGCCAGCAGCCCCCCGTCGAGCACAGATACGCAGTATTTT. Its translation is CASSPPSSTDTQYF.

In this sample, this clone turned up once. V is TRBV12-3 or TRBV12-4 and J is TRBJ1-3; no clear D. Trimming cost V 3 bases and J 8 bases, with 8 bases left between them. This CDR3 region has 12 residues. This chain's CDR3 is CASSFLGYTIYF. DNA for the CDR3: TGTGCCAGCAGTTTTTTGGGTTACACCATATATTTT.

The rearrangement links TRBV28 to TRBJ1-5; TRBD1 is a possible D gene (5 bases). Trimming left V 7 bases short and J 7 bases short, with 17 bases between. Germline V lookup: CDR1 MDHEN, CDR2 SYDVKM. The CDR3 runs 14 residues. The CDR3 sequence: CASKAGIQGQPQHF. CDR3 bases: TGTGCCAGCAAGGCAGGGATTCAGGGACAGCCCCAGCATTTT. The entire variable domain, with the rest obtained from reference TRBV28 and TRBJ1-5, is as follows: DVKVTQSSRYLVKRTGEKVFLECVQDMDHENMFWYRQDPGLGLRLIYFSYDVKMKEKGDIPEGYSVSREKKERFSLILESASTNQTSMYLCASKAGIQGQPQHFGDGTRLSIL.

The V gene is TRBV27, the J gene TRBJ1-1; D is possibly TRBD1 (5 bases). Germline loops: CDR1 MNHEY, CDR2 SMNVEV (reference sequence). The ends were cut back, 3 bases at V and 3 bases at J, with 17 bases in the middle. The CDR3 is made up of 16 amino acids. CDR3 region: CASSFRPGKGDTEAFF. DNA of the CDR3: TGTGCCAGCAGTTTTAGGCCAGGGAAAGGTGACACTGAAGCTTTCTTT.

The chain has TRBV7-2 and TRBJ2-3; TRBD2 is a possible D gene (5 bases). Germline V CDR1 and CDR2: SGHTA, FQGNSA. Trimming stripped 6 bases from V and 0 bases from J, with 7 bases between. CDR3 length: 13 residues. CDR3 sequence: CASSPSSTDTQYF. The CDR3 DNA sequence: TGTGCCAGCAGTCCTAGCAGCACAGATACGCAGTATTTT.

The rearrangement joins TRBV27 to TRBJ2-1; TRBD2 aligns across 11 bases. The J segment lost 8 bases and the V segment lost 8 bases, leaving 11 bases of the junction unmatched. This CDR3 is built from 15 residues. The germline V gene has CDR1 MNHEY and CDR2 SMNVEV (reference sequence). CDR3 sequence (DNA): TGTGCCAGCGCCAGAATAGCGGGGGGGCCTTATGAGCAGTTCTTC. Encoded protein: CASARIAGGPYEQFF.

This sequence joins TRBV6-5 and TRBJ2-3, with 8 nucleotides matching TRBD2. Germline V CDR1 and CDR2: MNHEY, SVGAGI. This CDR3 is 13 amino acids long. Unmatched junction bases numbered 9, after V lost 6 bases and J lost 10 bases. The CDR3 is CASSTGLEGSQYF. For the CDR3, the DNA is TGTGCCAGCAGCACGGGACTAGAGGGCTCGCAGTATTTT.

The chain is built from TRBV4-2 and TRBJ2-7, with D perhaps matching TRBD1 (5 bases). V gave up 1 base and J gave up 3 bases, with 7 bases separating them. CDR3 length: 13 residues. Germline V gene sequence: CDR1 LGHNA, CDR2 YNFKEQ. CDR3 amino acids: CASSQGGFYEQYF. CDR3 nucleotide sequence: TGTGCCAGCAGCCAAGGGGGCTTCTACGAGCAGTACTTC.

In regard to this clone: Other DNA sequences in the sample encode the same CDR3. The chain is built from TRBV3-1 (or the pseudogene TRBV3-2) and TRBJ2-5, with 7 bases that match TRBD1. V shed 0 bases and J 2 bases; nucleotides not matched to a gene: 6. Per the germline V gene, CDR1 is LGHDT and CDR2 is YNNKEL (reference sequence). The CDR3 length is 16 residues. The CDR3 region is CASSQDGPGGQETQYF. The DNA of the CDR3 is TGTGCCAGCAGCCAAGATGGGCCAGGGGGACAAGAGACCCAGTACTTC.

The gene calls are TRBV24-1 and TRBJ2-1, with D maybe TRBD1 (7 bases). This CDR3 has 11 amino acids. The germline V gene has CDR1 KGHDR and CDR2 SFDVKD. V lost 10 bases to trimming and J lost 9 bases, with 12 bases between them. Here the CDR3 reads CATRQGGEQFF. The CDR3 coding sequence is TGTGCCACGAGACAGGGAGGTGAGCAGTTCTTC.

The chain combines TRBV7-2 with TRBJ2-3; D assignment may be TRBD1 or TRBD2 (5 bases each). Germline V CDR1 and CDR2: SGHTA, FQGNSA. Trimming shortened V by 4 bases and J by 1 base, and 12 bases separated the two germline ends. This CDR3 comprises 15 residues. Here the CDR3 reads CASSSVGDGTDTQYF. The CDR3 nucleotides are TGTGCCAGCAGCTCAGTGGGGGATGGCACAGATACGCAGTATTTT. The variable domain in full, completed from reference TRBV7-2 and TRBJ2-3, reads GAGVSQSPSNKVTEKGKDVELRCDPISGHTALYWYRQSLGQGLEFLIYFQGNSAPDKSGLPSDRFSAERTGGSVSTLTIQRTQQEDSAVYLCASSSVGDGTDTQYFGPGTRLTVL.

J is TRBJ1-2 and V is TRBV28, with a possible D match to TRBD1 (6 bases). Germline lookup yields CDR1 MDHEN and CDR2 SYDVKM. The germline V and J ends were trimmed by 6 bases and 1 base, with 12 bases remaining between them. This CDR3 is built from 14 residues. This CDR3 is CASRINRDNYGYTF. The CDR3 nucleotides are TGTGCCAGCAGGATTAACAGGGATAACTATGGCTACACCTTC.

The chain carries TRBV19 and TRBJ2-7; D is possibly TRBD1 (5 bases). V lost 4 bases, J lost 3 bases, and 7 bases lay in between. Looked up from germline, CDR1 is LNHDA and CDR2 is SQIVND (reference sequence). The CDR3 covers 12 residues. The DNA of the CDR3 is TGTGCCAGTAGTAAGGGGCTCTACGAGCAGTACTTC. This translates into CASSKGLYEQYF. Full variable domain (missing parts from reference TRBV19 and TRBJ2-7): DGGITQSPKYLFRKEGQNVTLSCEQNLNHDAMYWYRQDPGQGLRLIYYSQIVNDFQKGDIAEGYSVSREKKESFPLTVTSAQKNPTAFYLCASSKGLYEQYFGPGTRLTVT.

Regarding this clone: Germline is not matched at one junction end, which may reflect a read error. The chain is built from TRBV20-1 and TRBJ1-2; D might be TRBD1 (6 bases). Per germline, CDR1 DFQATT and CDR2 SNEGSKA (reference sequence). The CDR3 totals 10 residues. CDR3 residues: CSATRQVNAF. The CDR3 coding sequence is TGCAGTGCTACACGACAGGTTAATGCCTTC.

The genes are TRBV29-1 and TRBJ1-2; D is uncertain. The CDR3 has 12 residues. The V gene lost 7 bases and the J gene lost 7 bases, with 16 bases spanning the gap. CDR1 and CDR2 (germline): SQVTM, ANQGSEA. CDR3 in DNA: TGCAGCGGTGGCTTCGATGACTCTGGCTACACCTTC. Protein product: CSGGFDDSGYTF.